Presented here are 30 T cell receptor beta chains from one specimen sequenced in a study of identical twins. TCRdb re-derived calls from the 5' RACE reads in MiXCR, one entry per CDR3 protein. The profile covers roughly 1,500,000 distinct CDR3 sequences, with less than 35% appearing a single time and around 0.25% taken by the ten largest. Material for sequencing was cord blood. The receptor set was obtained from a newborn girl in good health.

The chain links TRBV29-1 to TRBJ2-6; 7 positions match TRBD1. Losses at the gene ends were 3 bases for V and 3 bases for J; bases not matched to a gene: 14. Germline V CDR1 and CDR2: SQVTM, ANQGSEA. The CDR3 contains 18 residues. As DNA, the CDR3 is TGCAGCGTTGAGGACCGGGACAGCCTTTCTCGTGGGGCCAACGTCCTGACTTTC. Residues: CSVEDRDSLSRGANVLTF.

Regarding this clonotype: Relative to the germline gene, one junction end is altered; a read error may explain this. This chain uses TRBV19 with TRBJ1-1; maybe TRBD1 (5 bases). This CDR3 region has 12 residues. Germline CDR1 LNHDA, CDR2 SQIVND (reference sequence). In DNA form, the CDR3 reads TGTGCCAGTAAAGAGGGGAACGCTGAAGCTTTCTTT. Protein: CASKEGNAEAFF.

J is TRBJ2-1 and V is TRBV5-1; the match to TRBD2 covers 7 bases. The V gene end was trimmed by 3 bases and the J gene end by 3 bases; junction bases not matched to a gene: 6. CDR1 is SGHRS, CDR2 YFSETQ, per germline. This CDR3 contains 15 residues. CDR3 DNA: TGCGCCAGCAGCTACGGGCCTAGCGGCTACAATGAGCAGTTCTTC. It yields the protein CASSYGPSGYNEQFF.

The chain uses TRBV27 and TRBJ1-1; D gene unclear. CDR3 length: 14 residues. The V end lost 8 bases, the J end lost 1 base, and 14 bases lay between the germline ends. CDR1 is MNHEY, CDR2 SMNVEV, per germline (reference sequence). CDR3 sequence: CASAAFLGNTEAFF. CDR3 nucleotides: TGTGCCAGCGCCGCCTTTTTAGGGAACACTGAAGCTTTCTTT.

The rearrangement uses TRBV18 and TRBJ2-7; D is perhaps TRBD1 (5 bases). The CDR3 extends over 14 amino acids. Germline lookup yields CDR1 KGHSH and CDR2 LQKENI. V was shortened by 6 bases and J by 5 bases, with 17 bases between the two germline ends. Here the CDR3 reads CASSSKGLGDEQYF. CDR3 nucleotide sequence: TGTGCCAGCTCCTCGAAGGGGTTAGGCGACGAGCAGTACTTC.

This rearrangement joins TRBV6-6 to TRBJ2-5, with 7 positions matching TRBD1. Germline lookup yields CDR1 MNHNY and CDR2 SVGAGI (reference sequence). This CDR3 spans 14 amino acids. After removal of 4 bases from V and 5 bases from J, the junction contained 7 bases not matched to a gene. CDR3 nucleotides: TGTGCCAGCAGTTGGTCGACAGGGAAGGAGACCCAGTACTTC. Protein sequence: CASSWSTGKETQYF.

Only a few counts were recorded for this clonotype. The chain joins TRBV12-3 or TRBV12-4 to TRBJ2-2, with D perhaps assigned TRBD1 or TRBD2 (5 bases each). Trimming pared 4 bases from V and 0 bases from J, leaving 9 bases between. The CDR3 is 15 residues long. In DNA, the CDR3 is TGTGCCAGCAGTTCTCGGGGCACGAACACCGGGGAGCTGTTTTTT. It codes for CASSSRGTNTGELFF.

The V call is TRBV15, the J call TRBJ2-1, with D maybe TRBD2 (6 bases). From germline, CDR1 is LNHNV and CDR2 YYDKDF (reference sequence). The V and J ends lost 5 bases and 1 base respectively, with 12 bases between them. The CDR3 runs to 15 residues. The CDR3 bases are TGTGCCACCAGCGCCGGGGACTCATCCTACAATGAGCAGTTCTTC. Its protein is CATSAGDSSYNEQFF.

In its sample, this clonotype was seen a few times. The gene calls are TRBV9 and TRBJ2-3, with D possibly being TRBD2 (5 bases). Germline V CDR1 and CDR2: SGDLS, YYNGEE. The CDR3 length is 15 residues. V was pared by 2 bases and J by 3 bases, with 13 bases between. CDR3 sequence (DNA): TGTGCCAGCAGCGTTTCGAGGGTTCGGACAGATACGCAGTATTTT. Its translation: CASSVSRVRTDTQYF.

The chain couples TRBV28 to TRBJ2-3; no reliable D call. V gave up 6 bases and J gave up 2 bases, with 18 bases separating them. The CDR3 contains 16 residues. Germline V gene lookup returns CDR1 MDHEN and CDR2 SYDVKM. The CDR3 is CASRIQRLEVTDTQYF. The CDR3 DNA reads as TGTGCCAGCAGGATCCAGAGGCTAGAGGTCACAGATACGCAGTATTTT.

This chain links TRBV6-2 or TRBV6-3 with TRBJ1-3; D remains ambiguous. Trimming shortened V by 2 bases and J by 2 bases, and 13 bases separated the two germline ends. Per the germline V gene, CDR1 is MNHEY and CDR2 is SVGEGT. The CDR3 covers 16 residues. The CDR3 DNA sequence: TGTGCCAGCAGTTACGCCCAAGTCGGGGCTGGAAACACCATATATTTT. It is translated as CASSYAQVGAGNTIYF.

This clonotype was detected a few times. V and J are TRBV5-1 and TRBJ2-2, with D hard to call. CDR1 and CDR2 (germline): SGHRS, YFSETQ. The V and J ends lost 0 bases and 12 bases respectively, with 6 bases between them. The CDR3 contains 11 residues. CDR3 bases: TGCGCCAGCAGCTTGGAACAGAAGCTGTTTTTT. It specifies CASSLEQKLFF. The whole variable domain, filled in from reference TRBV5-1 and TRBJ2-2, reads KAGVTQTPRYLIKTRGQQVTLSCSPISGHRSVSWYQQTPGQGLQFLFEYFSETQRNKGNFPGRFSGRQFSNSRSEMNVSTLELGDSALYLCASSLEQKLFFGEGSRLTVL.

This clonotype was seen a handful of times. The chain uses TRBV5-1 and TRBJ2-5; TRBD2 aligns across 10 bases. CDR3 length: 18 residues. V shed 1 base, J shed 11 bases, and the junction held 20 bases outside the gene matches. Germline V gene lookup returns CDR1 SGHRS and CDR2 YFSETQ. In DNA, the CDR3 is TGCGCCAGCAGCTTGACGCCAGGGGACCTAGCGGGAGCTGGGGAGCAGTACTTC. Protein sequence: CASSLTPGDLAGAGEQYF.

This chain uses TRBV15 with TRBJ2-2; tentatively, D is TRBD2 (6 bases). Germline V gene data show CDR1 as LNHNV and CDR2 as YYDKDF (reference sequence). V was shortened by 0 bases and J by 3 bases, with 11 bases between the two germline ends. The CDR3 has 16 residues. The CDR3 region has the DNA TGTGCCACCAGCAGAGAGTATTGGGGGGACACCGGGGAGCTGTTTTTT. It encodes CATSREYWGDTGELFF.

This chain links TRBV20-1 with TRBJ1-1; D is possibly TRBD1 (5 bases). The V gene's germline CDR1 is DFQATT and CDR2 SNEGSKA (reference sequence). V lost 3 bases and J lost 10, with 15 bases in between. This CDR3 has 12 residues. DNA of the CDR3: TGCAGTGCTAGGGAGGGGCTCAGGGTAGCTTTCTTT. It translates to CSAREGLRVAFF.

The rearrangement joins TRBV9 to TRBJ2-1, with 16 bases identical to TRBD2. V lost 3 bases to trimming and J lost 8 bases; unmatched junction nucleotides: 2. Germline-derived CDR1 and CDR2 are SGDLS and YYNGEE. The CDR3 contains 15 residues. CDR3 loop: CASSAGLAGGYEQFF. For the CDR3, the DNA is TGTGCCAGCAGCGCGGGACTAGCGGGGGGGTATGAGCAGTTCTTC.

Here the CDR3 DNA reads TGTGCCAGGAACCGGGACAGCCAAGAGACCCAGTACTTC. It is translated as CARNRDSQETQYF. The chain employs TRBV27 and TRBJ2-5; TRBD1 matches 7 bases. The junction had 5 bases not matched to a gene; V was cut back by 9 bases and J by 1 base. The CDR3 extends over 13 amino acids. The germline V gene has CDR1 MNHEY and CDR2 SMNVEV (reference sequence).

Regarding this clonotype: A much bigger clone sits one base away, suggesting this may be a read error. The chain employs TRBV28 and TRBJ1-6; tentative D call: TRBD1 (6 bases). Trimming pared 7 bases from V and 9 bases from J, leaving 7 bases between. The germline CDR1 and CDR2 sequences are MDHEN and SYDVKM. This CDR3 contains 11 residues. The CDR3 DNA sequence: TGTGCCAGCAAACAGGGTTCACCCCTCCACTTT. This sequence encodes CASKQGSPLHF.

V gene TRBV24-1 combines with J gene TRBJ2-1; tentatively, D is TRBD2 (5 bases). The V end lost 0 bases, the J end lost 9 bases, and 14 bases lay between the germline ends. CDR1 and CDR2 from the germline V gene are KGHDR and SFDVKD. The length of the CDR3 is 15 residues. This CDR3 reads CATSDLRASLGEQFF. In DNA form, the CDR3 reads TGTGCCACCAGTGATTTGCGGGCTAGCCTTGGTGAGCAGTTCTTC.

This rearrangement joins TRBV7-2 to TRBJ2-3; the match to TRBD2 covers 8 bases. Trimming removed 5 bases from V and 3 bases from J; junction bases left unmatched: 16. The CDR3 covers 18 residues. From germline, CDR1 is SGHTA and CDR2 FQGNSA. CDR3 region: CASSLLRPGGRWTDTQYF. CDR3 DNA sequence: TGTGCCAGCAGCCTCCTTCGGCCGGGGGGGCGGTGGACAGATACGCAGTATTTT. The full variable domain, completed using reference TRBV7-2 and TRBJ2-3, is GAGVSQSPSNKVTEKGKDVELRCDPISGHTALYWYRQSLGQGLEFLIYFQGNSAPDKSGLPSDRFSAERTGGSVSTLTIQRTQQEDSAVYLCASSLLRPGGRWTDTQYFGPGTRLTVL.

The J gene is TRBJ2-4, the V gene TRBV25-1, with TRBD2 matching 8 bases. The J call could be wrong; TRBJ2-5 is a better fit for the DNA end. The germline gives CDR1 MGHDK, CDR2 SYGVNS. This CDR3 has 14 amino acids. DNA of the CDR3: TGTGCCAGCAGTGACAGCGGGAGTCCAGAGACCCAGTACTTC. Its translation: CASSDSGSPETQYF.

The V and J genes are TRBV20-1 and TRBJ1-1; D gene ambiguous. The CDR3 is 12 residues long. Germline V gene lookup returns CDR1 DFQATT and CDR2 SNEGSKA (reference sequence). V lost 8 bases and J 7 bases, leaving 17 bases between the germline ends. CDR3 bases: TGCAGTCCCCAGGTCCAGGCCGTTGAAGCTTTCTTT. It encodes CSPQVQAVEAFF.

In its sample, this clonotype was seen once. Germline is not matched at one junction end, which may reflect a read error. This chain links TRBV6-1 with TRBJ2-7; TRBD1 matches 7 bases. Germline lookup yields CDR1 MNHNS and CDR2 SASEGT. The CDR3 covers 15 residues. This CDR3 reads CAGSELEGAPYEQYF. The CDR3 coding sequence is TGTGCCGGCAGTGAATTAGAGGGGGCACCCTACGAGCAGTACTTC.

The table lists this clonotype with a few counts. This chain joins TRBV9 and TRBJ1-2; a weak D match, TRBD1 (5 bases). CDR1 SGDLS and CDR2 YYNGEE come from the germline V gene. The CDR3 contains 15 residues. V lost 1 base and J 7 bases, leaving 17 bases between the germline ends. This CDR3 is CASSVTAGTLAGYTF. The CDR3 region has the DNA TGTGCCAGCAGCGTAACGGCAGGGACGTTGGCTGGCTACACCTTC.

J is TRBJ2-3 and V is TRBV4-2; 11 bases match TRBD2. With V trimmed by 2 bases and J by 2 bases, 3 bases remained unmatched. Germline V lookup: CDR1 LGHNA, CDR2 YNFKEQ. This CDR3 region has 16 residues. The DNA of the CDR3 is TGTGCCAGCAGCCAACTAGCGGGGGGCTACACAGATACGCAGTATTTT. It translates to CASSQLAGGYTDTQYF.

The chain has TRBV5-1 and TRBJ1-1, with 8 nucleotides matching TRBD1. This CDR3 has 15 amino acids. V dropped 4 bases and J dropped 4; count of bases not matched to a gene: 9. Germline V gene sequence: CDR1 SGHRS, CDR2 YFSETQ. CDR3 nucleotides: TGCGCCAGCAGCCAATTCGAACAGGGGGGCACTGAAGCTTTCTTT. The encoded protein is CASSQFEQGGTEAFF.

This chain uses TRBV20-1 with TRBJ2-3; tentative D call: TRBD2 (5 bases). Between the trimmed V and J ends, which lost 4 bases and 2 bases, there was a span of 7 bases. The germline CDR1 and CDR2 sequences are DFQATT and SNEGSKA (reference sequence). The CDR3 spans 12 residues. CDR3 in DNA: TGCAGTGCTACTAGCACCACAGATACGCAGTATTTT. Its protein product is CSATSTTDTQYF.

A single count supports this clonotype. The gene calls are TRBV12-3 or TRBV12-4 and TRBJ1-4, with a possible D match to TRBD1 (5 bases). V lost 4 bases to trimming and J lost 7 bases, with 16 bases between them. This CDR3 spans 15 amino acids. The CDR3 loop is CASSSDGPRGEKLFF. CDR3 nucleotides: TGTGCCAGCAGTTCAGACGGTCCGAGGGGTGAAAAACTGTTTTTT.

This clonotype appeared a few times. The chain recombines TRBV5-1 with TRBJ2-1; possibly TRBD1 for D (7 bases). This CDR3 has 15 amino acids. Germline V gene lookup returns CDR1 SGHRS and CDR2 YFSETQ. V was trimmed by 4 bases and J by 3 bases, leaving 14 bases between them. CDR3 amino acids: CASSQGQDYYNEQFF. As DNA, the CDR3 is TGCGCCAGCAGCCAAGGACAGGACTACTACAATGAGCAGTTCTTC.

V gene TRBV14 combines with J gene TRBJ2-2; 8 nucleotides align to TRBD1. The CDR3 totals 19 residues. Germline-derived CDR1 and CDR2 are SGHDN and FVKESK. The J segment lost 1 base and the V segment lost 3 bases, leaving 13 bases of the junction unmatched. The CDR3 protein is CASSQVRHTGQVNTGELFF. In DNA, the CDR3 is TGTGCCAGCAGCCAGGTCCGACATACGGGACAGGTGAACACCGGGGAGCTGTTTTTT. The full variable domain, in which reference TRBV14 and TRBJ2-2 provide the parts outside the CDR3, is EAGVTQFPSHSVIEKGQTVTLRCDPISGHDNLYWYRRVMGKEIKFLLHFVKESKQDESGMPNNRFLAERTGGTYSTLKVQPAELEDSGVYFCASSQVRHTGQVNTGELFFGEGSRLTVL.